Sequencing of this T cell receptor (beta chain) was carried out in a study of blood T cell repertoires in COVID-19. In the study overall: The origin of the acute and convalescent COVID-19 samples was the United States, Italy and Spain. PBMCs, B-cell-depleted T cells, or T cells provided the cDNA or gDNA that made up the material.

The V and J ends lost 6 bases and 0 bases respectively, with 14 bases between them. The CDR3 is made up of 15 amino acids. Germline CDR1 LNHDA, CDR2 SQIVND (reference sequence). Methods used by the authors: Estimates of nucleated cell counts were drawn from the amplification of reference gene primers. Sequencing used immunoSEQ multiplex PCR; TCRdb keeps in-frame clones, though not all of them. V, J and clone size derive from that table, while D and trimming were established from the DNA sequence. The data contain 66,000 or so clones, about four fifths of them singletons. The receptor comes from a human donor in a cohort sampled during active COVID-19. The sequenced sample was peripheral blood. V gene TRBV19 combines with J gene TRBJ1-1; perhaps TRBD1 as D (5 bases). CDR3 DNA sequence: TGTGCCAGTAGCCAGGGCACGCTGATGAACACTGAAGCTTTCTTT. It codes for CASSQGTLMNTEAFF.